The rows below give T cell receptor beta chains drawn from one sample of a study of glioma-infiltrating T cells after dendritic cell vaccination. The assay was immunoSEQ multiplex PCR, and TCRdb's table has in-frame clones only and misses some. The table has tens of thousands of clones, 82% seen once; the top ten hold 2.1%. This material consisted of blood, taken before dendritic cell vaccination. These receptor sequences come from a human donor with glioblastoma. Both conserved end residues are part of each CDR3. The order of the fields is clone size, D gene, V gene, CDR3 protein. The D gene is left open where the match is weak. Not every row has a clone size; where given, it reads once, few, many or a size class.

>.|TRBD1|TRBV5-1
CASSWGQAPGYTF
>.|TRBD1|TRBV7-4
CASSLDPGGHYGYTF
>.|.|TRBV5-6
CASSLEPQTHYEQYF
>.|.|TRBV5-1
CASSLEVGAYEQYF
>.|.|TRBV2
CASNIDGHNQPQHF
>.|TRBD2|TRBV7-7
CASSPGGGIGTGELFF
>.|.|TRBV20-1
CSASQGNEQYF
>.|TRBD2|TRBV18
CASGSGTSGLNEQFF
>.|TRBD1|TRBV9
CASSLTGGGRTEAFF
>.|TRBD1|TRBV7-3
CASSLTWGQGVTRGELFF
>.|.|TRBV4-2
CASSQLDGSKRDYGYTF
>.|.|TRBV20-1
CSARGGDTQYF
>.|.|TRBV5-6
CASSPGNTEAFF
>.|.|TRBV2
CASSDNNYGYTF
>.|.|TRBV6-5
CASSYSDTNYGYTF
>.|.|TRBV7-8
CASRVSGNYEQYF
>once|TRBD1|TRBV15
CATSRDRGREQYF
>.|TRBD1|TRBV18
CASSPPGQSTEAFF
>once|TRBD1|TRBV6-6
CASRLGQGVGNQPQHF
>.|TRBD2|TRBV6-1
CASRRGLAGTDTQYF
>.|.|TRBV20-1
CSALKTVEAFF
>.|TRBD2|TRBV5-1
CASSFPISGLAGEQETQYF
>.|.|TRBV28
CASSLGTLRGYNEQFF
>few|TRBD2|TRBV11-2
CASSLAGGYGPTGELFF
>.|.|TRBV12-5
CASSLEQLTEAFF
>.|TRBD1|TRBV25-1
CASSAPGQQNQPQHF
>few|.|TRBV5-1
CASSLGDRRGPQGTKNIQYF
>.|.|TRBV5-1
CASSSSRDTQYF
>.|.|TRBV27
CASSFSSASTDTQYF
>.|TRBD1|TRBV9
CASSGGQGGEKLFF
>.|TRBD2|TRBV13
CASSLVGLARNEETQYF
>.|.|TRBV5-1
CASSLAGTGGETQYF
>few|.|TRBV6-6
CASSYSTGEQYF
>.|TRBD2|TRBV5-4
CASSLGLAANEQFF
>few|.|TRBV6-1
CAIRHVQEINEQFF
>.|TRBD2|TRBV11-3
CASSASGNPLPGLYNEQFF
>once|TRBD1|TRBV14
CASSNTGVGYGYTF
>.|TRBD1|TRBV9
CASSVAGQGWADTQYF